This TCR beta chain was identified during a study of cytotoxic CD8 clonotypes in ibrutinib-treated CLL. The protocol was immunoSEQ multiplex PCR, while the TCRdb copy is restricted to in-frame clones and leaves out a portion. The sample has roughly 300,000 clones; roughly 76% are singletons. V was pared by 6 bases and J by 5 bases, with 6 bases of the junction left unmatched. In germline, CDR1 is MNHEY, CDR2 SVGAGI. The CDR3 contains 14 residues. This specimen consisted of PBMCs, obtained at disease progression, from a patient treated with ibrutinib. The clonotype originates from a human donor with chronic lymphocytic leukemia. The chain links TRBV6-5 to TRBJ1-2; 10 nucleotides align to TRBD1. CDR3 region: CASSSGTGVYGYTF. The DNA of the CDR3 is TGTGCCAGCAGCTCCGGGACAGGGGTTTATGGCTACACCTTC.